This T cell receptor (beta chain) was identified during a study of cytomegalovirus exposure and HLA in healthy donors. Study at large: Earlier sequencing of about 179 million T cells yielded 95 million to 120 million unique TCR beta sequences.

Primers: 60 Vbeta forward and 13 Jbeta reverse. Assay: immunoSEQ multiplex PCR; the TCRdb copy retains only in-frame clones and omits some. This sample has 90,000 or so clones, with 65% to 80% found just once. The CDR3 is made up of 15 amino acids. The trim removed 3 bases at V and 2 bases at J, leaving 5 bases unmatched. Germline V gene data show CDR1 as LNHDA and CDR2 as SQIVND (reference sequence). Sequencing was done on a sample of PBMCs. The chain couples TRBV19 to TRBJ2-7; 9 nucleotides align to TRBD1. This sequence originates from a man aged 55 to 70 in good health and CMV-seronegative. The chain's CDR3 is CASSISRDRAYEQYF. Written as DNA, the CDR3 is TGTGCCAGTAGTATTTCTCGGGACAGGGCCTACGAGCAGTACTTC. The entire variable domain, with the rest obtained from reference TRBV19 and TRBJ2-7, is as follows: DGGITQSPKYLFRKEGQNVTLSCEQNLNHDAMYWYRQDPGQGLRLIYYSQIVNDFQKGDIAEGYSVSREKKESFPLTVTSAQKNPTAFYLCASSISRDRAYEQYFGPGTRLTVT.